The 21 T cell receptor beta chains below come from one sample, sequenced in a study of human thymus T cells. Repertoires were generated with immunoSEQ multiplex PCR, while TCRdb's copy carries only in-frame clones and drops some. The repertoire holds roughly 54,000 clones, with over 85% as singletons. The specimen was blood. All receptors come from a boy less than two years old with a congenital heart defect but otherwise immunologically healthy.

The chain links TRBV5-8 to TRBJ1-2; tentatively, D is TRBD1 (5 bases). With 4 bases removed from V and 1 base from J, the gap between germline ends came to 11 bases. Germline CDR1 is SGHTS and CDR2 is YDEGEE. The length of the CDR3 is 14 residues. CDR3 in DNA: TGTGCCAGCAGCCGGGACCAGCTTAACTATGGCTACACCTTC. It translates to CASSRDQLNYGYTF.

Only one count was recorded for this clone. The chain is built from TRBV10-3 and TRBJ2-7; D is ambiguous. This CDR3 has 14 amino acids. Germline values: CDR1 ENHRY, CDR2 SYGVKD. Trimming left V 3 bases short and J 4 bases short, with 13 bases between. In DNA, the CDR3 is TGTGCCATCAGTGATCTAGGCACCTTGTACGAGCAGTACTTC. It encodes CAISDLGTLYEQYF.

The chain is built from TRBV4-3 and TRBJ2-7; 14 positions match TRBD2. The CDR3 loop spans 16 amino acids. CDR1 is LGHNA, CDR2 YSLEER, per germline. The V gene end was trimmed by 1 base and the J gene end by 1 base; junction bases not matched to a gene: 0. CDR3 amino acids: CASSQGLAGGSYEQYF. The CDR3 nucleotides read TGCGCCAGCAGCCAAGGACTAGCGGGGGGGTCCTACGAGCAGTACTTC.

The chain couples TRBV7-9 to TRBJ2-1, with D possibly TRBD2 on 6 matching bases. The germline V and J ends were trimmed by 3 bases and 4 bases, with 13 bases remaining between them. Per germline, CDR1 SEHNR and CDR2 FQNEAQ (reference sequence). The length of the CDR3 is 15 residues. The CDR3 is CASSFGVSGYNEQFF. The CDR3, as DNA: TGTGCCAGCAGCTTTGGCGTCAGCGGGTACAATGAGCAGTTCTTC.

V and J are TRBV5-4 and TRBJ2-3; D is ambiguous. The CDR3 totals 13 residues. Trimming took 0 bases from V and 2 from J, leaving 4 bases between them. Looked up from germline, CDR1 is SGHNT and CDR2 is YYREEE (reference sequence). Written as DNA, the CDR3 is TGTGCCAGCAGCTTGGACAACACAGATACGCAGTATTTT. Translating it yields CASSLDNTDTQYF.

The DNA of the CDR3 is TGTGCCAGCAGCCCGTTCGAGACCCAGTACTTC. It codes for CASSPFETQYF. The rearrangement links TRBV7-9 to TRBJ2-5; D remains ambiguous. This CDR3 spans 11 amino acids. Per germline, CDR1 SEHNR and CDR2 FQNEAQ (reference sequence). V was shortened by 5 bases and J by 5 bases, with 6 bases between the two germline ends.

This rearrangement joins TRBV7-9 to TRBJ1-2; D not certain. Germline V gene lookup returns CDR1 SEHNR and CDR2 FQNEAQ (reference sequence). The germline V and J ends were trimmed by 3 bases and 8 bases, with 13 bases remaining between them. The CDR3 is 13 amino acids. The CDR3 loop is CASSFPNPAGYTF. The CDR3 nucleotides are TGTGCCAGCAGCTTCCCCAACCCCGCAGGCTACACCTTC.

This clone was counted once. The V gene is TRBV5-1, the J gene TRBJ2-1; 9 nucleotides align to TRBD2. CDR3 length equals 16 residues. Trimming took 1 base from V and 2 from J; bases not matched to a gene: 4. Germline values: CDR1 SGHRS, CDR2 YFSETQ. CDR3 region: CASSLSASGTYNEQFF. The CDR3 DNA follows: TGCGCCAGCAGCTTGTCCGCTAGCGGGACCTACAATGAGCAGTTCTTC.

A single count supports this clone. In DNA, the CDR3 is TGCGCCAGCAGTGAGCCGGAAGGAACAAATCAGCCCCAGCATTTT. The encoded protein is CASSEPEGTNQPQHF. This chain connects TRBV10-2 to TRBJ1-5; no firm D call. The CDR3 length is 15 residues. V was clipped by 2 bases and J by 4 bases, with 12 bases between them. Germline V gene data show CDR1 as WSHSY and CDR2 as SAAADI.

This chain links TRBV7-2 with TRBJ2-1; D tentatively reads TRBD1 or TRBD2 (6 bases each). The CDR3 is made up of 18 amino acids. Looked up from germline, CDR1 is SGHTA and CDR2 is FQGNSA. V shed 1 base and J shed 2 bases, with 18 bases lying between them. This CDR3 reads CASSLEGGLVRPYNEQFF. CDR3 coding DNA: TGTGCCAGCAGCTTAGAGGGGGGCCTAGTGAGGCCCTACAATGAGCAGTTCTTC.

The chain uses TRBV21-1 and TRBJ2-7; the table's D gene call, TRBD2, was not cross checked with the DNA. TRBV21-1 constitutes a pseudogene. The CDR3 covers 17 residues. CDR3 loop: CASSRGGKAGGPEEQYF. The CDR3 bases are TGTGCCAGCAGCCGGGGCGGGAAAGCGGGAGGGCCAGAAGAGCAGTACTTC.

The rearrangement joins TRBV9 to TRBJ2-7, with a tentative D call TRBD1 (6 bases). The V and J ends lost 3 bases and 5 bases respectively, with 21 bases between them. The CDR3 spans 16 residues. Germline CDR1 SGDLS, CDR2 YYNGEE. CDR3 sequence reads: CASSASGTQGRDEQYF. CDR3 DNA sequence: TGTGCCAGCAGCGCTTCGGGGACGCAGGGGCGGGACGAGCAGTACTTC.

V and J are TRBV10-2 and TRBJ1-5; D remains unclear. Deletions cut 6 bases from V and 0 bases from J, with 9 bases between. Germline assignment: CDR1 WSHSY and CDR2 SAAADI. This CDR3 contains 14 residues. As DNA, the CDR3 is TGCGCCAGCAGGATGACACCTAGCAATCAGCCCCAGCATTTT. Translation gives CASRMTPSNQPQHF.

The J gene is TRBJ2-5, the V gene TRBV10-3; no firm D call. The CDR3 sequence is 14 residues long. Per germline, CDR1 ENHRY and CDR2 SYGVKD. The V and J ends lost 4 bases and 4 bases respectively, with 13 bases between them. The CDR3 loop is CAISAQDGRETQYF. In nucleotides, the CDR3 is TGTGCCATCAGTGCCCAGGATGGGCGAGAGACCCAGTACTTC.

This clone was counted between two and nine times. The V gene is TRBV6-1, the J gene TRBJ1-1; D may be TRBD1 (6 bases). This CDR3 comprises 12 residues. The V end lost 3 bases, the J end lost 7 bases, and 9 bases lay between the germline ends. Germline-derived CDR1 and CDR2 are MNHNS and SASEGT. The CDR3 bases are TGTGCCAGCAGTGAGTGGACAGTTGAAGCTTTCTTT. Translation gives CASSEWTVEAFF.

The chain employs TRBV11-2 and TRBJ2-1; 12 bases match TRBD2. Germline loops: CDR1 SGHAT, CDR2 FQNNGV. The CDR3 loop spans 15 amino acids. Trimming took 1 base from V and 8 from J; bases not matched to a gene: 3. The chain's CDR3 is CASSLATSGGHEQFF. CDR3 nucleotide sequence: TGTGCCAGCAGCTTAGCGACTAGCGGGGGTCATGAGCAGTTCTTC.

The CDR3 is CASITNRGLEAFF. As DNA, the CDR3 is TGTGCCAGCATTACCAACAGGGGGCTCGAAGCTTTCTTT. The chain joins TRBV28 to TRBJ1-1, with 9 bases fitting TRBD1. The CDR3 has 13 amino acids. Germline V CDR1 and CDR2: MDHEN, SYDVKM. Trimming removed 7 bases from V and 8 bases from J; junction bases left unmatched: 8. Using reference TRBV28 and TRBJ1-1 for the parts outside the CDR3, the full variable domain is DVKVTQSSRYLVKRTGEKVFLECVQDMDHENMFWYRQDPGLGLRLIYFSYDVKMKEKGDIPEGYSVSREKKERFSLILESASTNQTSMYLCASITNRGLEAFFGQGTRLTVV.

The rearrangement uses TRBV27 and TRBJ2-1, with 8 bases matching TRBD2. CDR1 and CDR2 (germline): MNHEY, SMNVEV (reference sequence). The V gene end was trimmed by 7 bases and the J gene end by 7 bases; junction bases not matched to a gene: 18. This CDR3 region has 17 residues. CDR3 amino acids: CASTKPGRRGAGNEQFF. The CDR3 region has the DNA TGTGCCAGCACCAAACCAGGGCGGCGGGGGGCGGGGAATGAGCAGTTCTTC.

This clone was counted a single time. CDR3 sequence: CASGLAGVSTDTQYF. Here the CDR3 DNA reads TGTGCCAGCGGACTAGCGGGAGTTAGCACAGATACGCAGTATTTT. The chain carries TRBV5-4 and TRBJ2-3, with 13 bases identical to TRBD2. V was clipped by 7 bases and J by 0 bases; unmatched bases: 2. CDR3 length equals 15 residues. Germline-derived CDR1 and CDR2 are SGHNT and YYREEE (reference sequence).

This chain connects TRBV19 to TRBJ1-2; D perhaps matches TRBD1 (6 bases). The CDR3 totals 13 residues. The ends were cut back, 10 bases at V and 5 bases at J, with 17 bases in the middle. Germline loops: CDR1 LNHDA, CDR2 SQIVND (reference sequence). CDR3 loop: CATNPTGFYGYTF. Here the CDR3 DNA reads TGTGCCACCAATCCAACAGGGTTTTATGGCTACACCTTC.

The chain recombines TRBV6-5 with TRBJ2-7, with 8 positions matching TRBD1. The V gene's germline CDR1 is MNHEY and CDR2 SVGAGI. This CDR3 contains 14 residues. J was trimmed by 3 bases and V by 3 bases; bases with no gene match: 4. CDR3 sequence reads: CASSYRTGLYEQYF. CDR3 nucleotide sequence: TGTGCCAGCAGTTATCGGACAGGGCTCTACGAGCAGTACTTC.